The T cell receptor beta chain under discussion was sequenced for a study of response to subunit inactivated influenza vaccine. Study observations and caveats: Authors suggested seasonal influenza vaccinations each recruit few new T cells.

Trimming shortened V by 3 bases and J by 0 bases, and 24 bases separated the two germline ends. CDR3 length: 21 residues. Germline loops: CDR1 SNHLY, CDR2 FYNNEI. TCRdb recomputed calls from the RT-PCR reads with MiXCR, one row per CDR3 protein. The sample shows about 500,000 distinct CDR3 sequences, 16% of them seen only once. Notes on this clonotype: The antigen is undetermined.

V and J are TRBV2 and TRBJ2-6; no clear D gene. Here the sequenced sample was CD4+ T cells sorted from PBMCs, taken roughly 24 months after vaccination. The source is a man aged 50-75 years who received an inactivated influenza vaccine. This chain's CDR3 is CASSDWSAHSVGFSGANVLTF. Here the CDR3 DNA reads TGTGCCAGCAGTGATTGGTCAGCTCATTCGGTCGGGTTCTCTGGGGCCAACGTCCTGACTTTC.